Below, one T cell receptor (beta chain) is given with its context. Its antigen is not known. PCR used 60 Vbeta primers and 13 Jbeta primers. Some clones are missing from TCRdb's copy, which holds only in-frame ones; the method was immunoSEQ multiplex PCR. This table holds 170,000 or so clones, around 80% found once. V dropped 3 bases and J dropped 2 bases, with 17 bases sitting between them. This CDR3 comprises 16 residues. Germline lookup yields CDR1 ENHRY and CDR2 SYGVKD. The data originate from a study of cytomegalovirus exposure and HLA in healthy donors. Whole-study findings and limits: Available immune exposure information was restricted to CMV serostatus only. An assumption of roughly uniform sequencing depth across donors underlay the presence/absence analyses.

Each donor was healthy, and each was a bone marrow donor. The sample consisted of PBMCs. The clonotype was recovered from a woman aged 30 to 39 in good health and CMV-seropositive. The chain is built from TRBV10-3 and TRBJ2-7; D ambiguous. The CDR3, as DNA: TGTGCCATCAGTGATAAACTTGGGCACCTTGCCTACGAGCAGTACTTC. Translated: CAISDKLGHLAYEQYF.